This passage covers 24 T cell receptor beta chains from one sample sequenced in a study of T cells in Graves' hyperthyroidism and ophthalmopathy. RNA transcripts provided the source from which TCR beta CDR3 regions were amplified. In the first-round RT-PCR of the TCR CDR3, the HTBI primer set was used. Each CDR3 protein is one row after TCRdb ran MiXCR on the multiplex PCR reads. The table lists 800,000 or so distinct CDR3 sequences, over 35% of them singletons. The sequencing sample was made of blood. The receptors were gathered from a man aged 18 to 30 with Graves' hyperthyroidism.

The J gene is TRBJ2-7, the V gene TRBV10-3; D not certain. V dropped 8 bases and J dropped 2 bases, with 4 bases sitting between them. This CDR3 is 10 amino acids long. Germline lookup yields CDR1 ENHRY and CDR2 SYGVKD. For the CDR3, the DNA is TGTGCCATCGGAGCCTACGAGCAGTACTTC. Translating gives CAIGAYEQYF.

The sample holds a few counts of this clonotype. The J gene is TRBJ1-1, the V gene TRBV4-1; 8 bases are shared with TRBD1. CDR3 length equals 15 residues. The germline V gene encodes CDR1 MGHRA and CDR2 YSYEKL. V shed 0 bases, J shed 8 bases, and the junction held 8 bases outside the gene matches. CDR3 sequence (DNA): TGCGCCAGCAGCCAAGACATCCTCGCAGGGGGCGAAGCTTTCTTT. As protein: CASSQDILAGGEAFF.

The chain uses TRBV7-8 and TRBJ2-5, with D perhaps matching TRBD1 (5 bases). This CDR3 spans 15 amino acids. The V end lost 5 bases, the J end lost 9 bases, and 22 bases lay between the germline ends. Germline V gene data show CDR1 as SGHVS and CDR2 as FQNEAQ. The CDR3: CASSPIDSERVSQYF. DNA for the CDR3: TGTGCCAGCAGCCCGATCGACAGCGAAAGAGTGTCCCAGTACTTC.

The V call is TRBV7-8, the J call TRBJ2-6, with TRBD2 matching 10 bases. This CDR3 has 15 residues. V gave up 4 bases and J gave up 4 bases; unmatched junction bases: 1. CDR1 SGHVS and CDR2 FQNEAQ come from the germline V gene. CDR3 amino acids: CASSSTSGGANVLTF. The CDR3 nucleotides are TGTGCCAGCAGCTCGACTAGCGGGGGGGCCAACGTCCTGACTTTC.

The genes are TRBV6-4 and TRBJ1-1, with D perhaps TRBD1 (5 bases). CDR1 is MRHNA, CDR2 SNTAGT, per germline. Trimming removed 6 bases at V and 2 bases at J, with 13 bases between. The CDR3 spans 14 residues. The CDR3 DNA reads as TGTGCCAGCAGCTCCACGACAGAAAACACTGAAGCTTTCTTT. Amino acids: CASSSTTENTEAFF.

The chain joins TRBV2 to TRBJ2-7; D might be TRBD1 (5 bases). V dropped 10 bases and J dropped 0 bases, with 22 bases sitting between them. Germline CDR1 and CDR2: SNHLY and FYNNEI. CDR3 length equals 16 residues. The CDR3 region has the DNA TGTGCCACCTTATTGAAAGACAGCTCGAGCTCCTACGAGCAGTACTTC. Encoded protein: CATLLKDSSSSYEQYF.

At least ten counts were recorded for this clonotype. For the CDR3, the DNA is TGTGCCAGCAGCCATGGACAGAAAAACACTGAAGCTTTCTTT. It yields the protein CASSHGQKNTEAFF. This chain connects TRBV9 to TRBJ1-1; D perhaps matches TRBD1 (6 bases). In germline, CDR1 is SGDLS, CDR2 YYNGEE. This CDR3 has 14 residues. With 4 bases removed from V and 2 bases from J, the gap between germline ends came to 12 bases.

Comment on this clonotype: A much larger clone lies a single base off, so this may be a read error. The chain has TRBV2 and TRBJ2-2, with 7 bases lining up with TRBD2. This CDR3 comprises 15 residues. Germline V CDR1 and CDR2: SNHLY, FYNNEI. The CDR3 DNA sequence: TGTGCCGGCAGTGTCCTAGCGGAGCGCACCGGGGAGCTGTTTTTT. It codes for CAGSVLAERTGELFF.

The chain employs TRBV25-1 and TRBJ1-6, with a tentative D call TRBD1 (5 bases). The CDR3 is 13 amino acids. Germline values: CDR1 MGHDK, CDR2 SYGVNS. Deletions cut 3 bases from V and 11 bases from J, with 11 bases between. The DNA for the CDR3 is TGTGCCAGCAGTGAGTCGGGGCACGCACCCCTCCACTTT. Amino acid sequence: CASSESGHAPLHF.

The rearrangement uses TRBV4-3 and TRBJ1-5; tentatively, D is TRBD1 (6 bases). The germline V gene has CDR1 LGHNA and CDR2 YSLEER. The ends were cut back, 0 bases at V and 2 bases at J, with 11 bases in the middle. The CDR3 is 16 residues long. The CDR3 bases are TGCGCCAGCAGCCAAGAGTACGGGGGCGGCAATCAGCCCCAGCATTTT. This codes for CASSQEYGGGNQPQHF.

As concerns this clonotype: A clone one base away is much larger, so this may be a read error. This chain connects TRBV2 to TRBJ1-2; TRBD1 might be the D (6 bases). Trimming left V 7 bases short and J 3 bases short, with 12 bases between. From germline, CDR1 is SNHLY and CDR2 FYNNEI. CDR3 length equals 13 residues. The CDR3 region has the DNA TGTGCCAGCAATCCCGAGGGGGACTATGGCTACACCTTC. Protein product: CASNPEGDYGYTF.

V gene TRBV15 combines with J gene TRBJ1-4, with TRBD1 as a possible D gene (5 bases). From germline, CDR1 is LNHNV and CDR2 YYDKDF (reference sequence). The ends were cut back, 0 bases at V and 6 bases at J, with 14 bases in the middle. The CDR3 runs 16 residues. DNA of the CDR3: TGTGCCACCAGCAGAGATTCAGCCGGGACGTATGAAAAACTGTTTTTT. It is translated as CATSRDSAGTYEKLFF.

Ten or more counts support this clonotype. This sequence joins TRBV15 and TRBJ2-7; TRBD2 agrees at 13 bases. Germline V CDR1 and CDR2: LNHNV, YYDKDF (reference sequence). V trimming: 3 bases; J trimming: 0 bases; junction bases outside the gene matches: 5. CDR3 size: 17 residues. CDR3 region: CATSRGLAGITSYEQYF. CDR3 in DNA: TGTGCCACCAGCAGGGGACTAGCGGGAATTACCTCCTACGAGCAGTACTTC.

The rearrangement uses TRBV20-1 and TRBJ1-2; 11 positions match TRBD1. This CDR3 contains 16 residues. The junction had 8 bases not matched to a gene; V was cut back by 0 bases and J by 5 bases. The V gene's germline CDR1 is DFQATT and CDR2 SNEGSKA (reference sequence). As DNA, the CDR3 is TGCAGTGCTAGAGATACGTGGACAGGGGGCGAATATGGCTACACCTTC. Encoded protein: CSARDTWTGGEYGYTF.

This clonotype has ten or more counts. The genes are TRBV2 and TRBJ1-6; D perhaps matches TRBD1 (6 bases). V was pared by 7 bases and J by 7 bases, with 8 bases between. Germline CDR1 is SNHLY and CDR2 is FYNNEI. This CDR3 region has 12 residues. CDR3 loop: CASMRGNSPLHF. For the CDR3, the DNA is TGTGCCAGCATGAGGGGGAATTCACCCCTCCACTTT.

This clonotype was seen at least ten times. This chain connects TRBV6-5 to TRBJ2-7; tentatively, D is TRBD1 or TRBD2 (5 bases each). The assigned J gene may be wrong: the sequence end matches TRBJ2-5 better. This CDR3 has 12 residues. Germline CDR1 is MNHEY and CDR2 is SVGAGI. Here the CDR3 reads CATSRGEGTQYF. The DNA of the CDR3 is TGTGCCACCTCACGGGGCGAGGGGACCCAGTACTTC.

A word on this clonotype: A much larger clone sits a single nucleotide away, making a read error possible. This chain links TRBV10-3 with TRBJ1-1; 10 nucleotides agree with TRBD1. Germline CDR1 reads ENHRY; CDR2 reads SYGVKD. This CDR3 is built from 13 residues. The junction had 4 bases not matched to a gene; V was cut back by 10 bases and J by 2 bases. The CDR3 here is CATGTGENTEAFF. The DNA of the CDR3 is TGTGCCACCGGGACAGGGGAAAACACTGAAGCTTTCTTT.

This clonotype has at least ten counts. The gene calls are TRBV2 and TRBJ2-2; D perhaps matches TRBD2 (6 bases). The CDR3 has 14 amino acids. V was trimmed by 7 bases and J by 0 bases, leaving 9 bases between them. Germline-derived CDR1 and CDR2 are SNHLY and FYNNEI. The CDR3 DNA follows: TGTGCCAGCACGGGGGTCCCGAACACCGGGGAGCTGTTTTTT. Its protein product is CASTGVPNTGELFF.

This clonotype has ten or more counts. This chain uses TRBV10-3 with TRBJ2-7; the D call may be TRBD1 or TRBD2 (6 bases each). The germline gives CDR1 ENHRY, CDR2 SYGVKD. This CDR3 is 14 amino acids long. V dropped 6 bases and J dropped 3 bases, with 15 bases sitting between them. The CDR3 DNA sequence: TGTGCCATCAGGGAGGGGGGCGAAGGCTACGAGCAGTACTTC. This codes for CAIREGGEGYEQYF.

There are many counts of this clonotype. V usage is TRBV19 and J usage is TRBJ2-7; 8 nucleotides agree with TRBD1. CDR1 and CDR2 (germline): LNHDA, SQIVND (reference sequence). The CDR3 spans 14 residues. Trimming cost V 3 bases and J 6 bases; bases outside gene matches: 7. The CDR3 DNA sequence: TGTGCCAGTAGTATCCCGGGACAGGTCCGCGAGCAGTACTTC. The encoded protein is CASSIPGQVREQYF.

This clonotype was seen ten or more times. This chain uses TRBV29-1 with TRBJ2-6; D unresolved. Per germline, CDR1 SQVTM and CDR2 ANQGSEA. V lost 1 base, J lost 0 bases, and 4 bases lay in between. The CDR3 is made up of 14 amino acids. DNA for the CDR3: TGCAGCGTTGAAGGGTTCTCTGGGGCCAACGTCCTGACTTTC. The encoded protein is CSVEGFSGANVLTF. Using reference TRBV29-1 and TRBJ2-6 for the parts outside the CDR3, the full variable domain is SAVISQKPSRDICQRGTSLTIQCQVDSQVTMMFWYRQQPGQSLTLIATANQGSEATYESGFVIDKFPISRPNLTFSTLTVSNMSPEDSSIYLCSVEGFSGANVLTFGAGSRLTVL.

This clonotype has more than one count but fewer than ten. This sequence joins TRBV7-9 and TRBJ2-2, with D perhaps matching TRBD2 (6 bases). CDR3 length equals 17 residues. Germline CDR1 SEHNR, CDR2 FQNEAQ (reference sequence). Trimming stripped 4 bases from V and 4 bases from J, with 19 bases between. This chain's CDR3 is CASSSLMGSGITGELFF. In DNA form, the CDR3 reads TGTGCCAGCAGCTCCTTGATGGGTAGCGGCATCACCGGGGAGCTGTTTTTT.

The genes are TRBV6-5 and TRBJ1-2; TRBD1 aligns across 10 bases. V was clipped by 6 bases and J by 5 bases; unmatched bases: 6. The germline gives CDR1 MNHEY, CDR2 SVGAGI. The CDR3 extends over 14 amino acids. The CDR3 DNA is TGTGCCAGCAGCCGTGGACAGGGGGAATATGGCTACACCTTC. This translates into CASSRGQGEYGYTF.

A remark on this clonotype: A much larger clone sits a single nucleotide away, making a read error possible. The rearrangement joins TRBV7-9 to TRBJ1-2; D might be TRBD1 (5 bases). Germline CDR1 is SEHNR and CDR2 is FQNEAQ (reference sequence). Trimming pared 5 bases from V and 4 bases from J, leaving 11 bases between. This CDR3 region has 13 residues. The DNA of the CDR3 is TGTGCCAGCAGCGGGGGATGGGGCTATGGCTACACCTTC. Translation: CASSGGWGYGYTF.